This T cell receptor (beta chain) was sequenced in a study of post-analysis software for immune sequencing data (dated by TCRdb to the mid-2010s). The study in broad terms: Disease courses on record covered relapsing-remitting, secondary progressive and progressive-relapsing multiple sclerosis, though some patients had no subtype annotation. The patient repertoires were compared against 11 previously published healthy control repertoires obtained from donors aged roughly 6 to 28 years. A subset of samples was prepared in parallel using single-end sample barcoding, then pooled and co-amplified after Illumina adapter ligation.

The library was obtained by PCR. Sequencing used an Illumina HiSeq 2500. To reduce PCR and sequencing biases, unique molecular identifiers were incorporated into the TCR beta cDNA libraries. Per 1 to 10 million input T cells, approximately 500,000 cDNA molecules were obtained, such that each molecule approximated one T cell. The patient libraries were prepared and sequenced using the same protocol as the earlier healthy control dataset. Within a given batch, samples were prepared together, multiplexed and sequenced on the same HiSeq lane. The source study handled its data this way. MIGEC was used to process the raw barcoded reads, and molecular identifier groups with only a single read were discarded before consensus assembly and CDR3 extraction. VDJtools was used for post-analysis of the clonotype tables, and diversity was normalized by down-sampling every dataset to the size of the smallest sample. In repertoire overlap clustering, CDR3 amino acid sequences, but not nucleotide sequences, were matched to correct batch-related cross-sample contamination. Clones were called with MiXCR by TCRdb after fastp trimmed the public reads at Q25, and only in-frame beta chains were retained. Rows with one shared CDR3 protein collapse into an entry with the most common genes and DNA. Clone size and V and J calls follow TCRdb, not the original study. This sample gives about 820,000 distinct CDR3 sequences in total; approximately 57% of them show up just once. The ten biggest clones cover 4.6% of the sample.

The CDR3 numbers 14 residues from cysteine through phenylalanine. Of the read, only the CDR3 DNA is kept; its 42 bases are in frame from base 1. CDR1 and CDR2 are drawn from the germline V gene (reference sequence): DFQATT, SNEGSKA. The V end gives up 2 bases and the J end 3 bases, leaving 6 bases in the junction not matched to a gene. Results the study describes overall, beyond this receptor: The control group was slightly older than the multiple sclerosis patient group. Strong co-clustering of samples prepared in the same batch was shown by direct clustering with F measure, prompting a batch-effect correction. Patients showed significantly higher frequencies than controls for roughly five TRBV segments, among them TRBV5-6, TRBV5-1 and TRBV20-1. Compared with controls, multiple sclerosis patients had significantly lower normalized Chao1 diversity, a finding suggesting substantial peripheral T-cell clonal expansion.

TCR beta repertoires were profiled from peripheral blood of approximately 13 young patients with multiple sclerosis to demonstrate the VDJtools post-analysis software. The multiple sclerosis patients were children and adolescents ranging in age from 6 to 15 years. In this sample, this clonotype turned up a few times. The antigen it recognizes is unknown. Base qualities were left out, and no much larger clone turns up one base away. The clonotype originates from a girl aged 5-17 years with multiple sclerosis. Sequencing input: blood. The chain employs TRBV20-1 and TRBJ2-7; 8 bases in the middle match TRBD1. The bases read TGCAGTGCTAGATCTCTACAGGGGGACTACGAGCAGTACTTC. This translates into CSARSLQGDYEQYF.